The 17 T cell receptor beta chains below all came from one sample that was sequenced in a study of blood T cell repertoires in COVID-19. TCRdb's copy holds only in-frame clones and misses some; the assay was immunoSEQ multiplex PCR. This sample has 540,000 or so clones, with less than 90% found just once. The sequencing sample was made of peripheral blood. Receptor source: a woman aged 45 to 65 with COVID-19, enrolled during active disease.

V gene TRBV5-4 combines with J gene TRBJ1-6, with 10 bases aligning to TRBD1. The V gene end was trimmed by 4 bases and the J gene end by 9 bases; junction bases not matched to a gene: 7. CDR1 and CDR2 (germline): SGHNT, YYREEE (reference sequence). This CDR3 contains 15 residues. CDR3 in DNA: TGTGCCAGCAGCCCTAGGACAGGGGGAGGTTCACCCCTCCACTTT. As protein: CASSPRTGGGSPLHF.

The chain has TRBV2 and TRBJ1-4; 10 nucleotides line up with TRBD1. Germline loops: CDR1 SNHLY, CDR2 FYNNEI. V trimming: 6 bases; J trimming: 2 bases; junction bases outside the gene matches: 3. This CDR3 region has 15 residues. The CDR3 reads CASRLTGGTNEKLFF. Here the CDR3 DNA reads TGTGCCAGCAGGTTGACAGGGGGCACTAATGAAAAACTGTTTTTT.

This rearrangement joins TRBV5-6 to TRBJ2-7; D possibly corresponds to TRBD2 (6 bases). Germline V gene data show CDR1 as SGHDT and CDR2 as YYEEEE. V gave up 2 bases and J gave up 7 bases, with 13 bases separating them. The CDR3 is 13 residues long. CDR3 sequence (DNA): TGTGCCAGCAGCTTAGGAGGGATAGGAGAGCAGTACTTC. It specifies CASSLGGIGEQYF.

V usage is TRBV5-1 and J usage is TRBJ2-2; maybe TRBD1 (6 bases). CDR1 is SGHRS and CDR2 is YFSETQ in the germline V gene. The CDR3 length is 16 residues. Deletions cut 0 bases from V and 2 bases from J, with 11 bases between. The CDR3 spells CASSLGQGLNTGELFF. The CDR3 coding sequence is TGCGCCAGCAGCTTGGGGCAGGGGCTTAACACCGGGGAGCTGTTTTTT.

V and J are TRBV28 and TRBJ1-5; 9 nucleotides match TRBD1. Per germline, CDR1 MDHEN and CDR2 SYDVKM. After removal of 6 bases from V and 7 bases from J, the junction contained 13 bases not matched to a gene. The CDR3 length is 16 residues. The CDR3 here is CASRPRGQGILQPQHF. CDR3 DNA sequence: TGTGCCAGCAGACCTCGAGGACAGGGGATCCTACAGCCCCAGCATTTT.

The V and J genes are TRBV24-1 and TRBJ2-5; D is uncertain. This CDR3 contains 13 residues. The V gene's germline CDR1 is KGHDR and CDR2 SFDVKD. Trimming removed 1 base from V and 2 bases from J, with 4 bases in between. As DNA, the CDR3 is TGTGCCACCAGTGATTTAACACAAGAGACCCAGTACTTC. Encoded protein: CATSDLTQETQYF.

The rearrangement uses TRBV10-1 and TRBJ1-2; no reliable D call. The V end was cut by 4 bases, the J end by 1 base, with 4 bases between. Germline loops: CDR1 WNHNN, CDR2 SYGVQD (reference sequence). The CDR3 is made up of 12 amino acids. The CDR3 protein is CASSAGNYGYTF. The DNA for the CDR3 is TGCGCCAGCAGTGCAGGTAACTATGGCTACACCTTC.

This chain joins TRBV19 and TRBJ1-6; D possibly corresponds to TRBD1 (6 bases). Germline V gene sequence: CDR1 LNHDA, CDR2 SQIVND (reference sequence). Deletions cut 3 bases from V and 8 bases from J, with 14 bases between. CDR3 size: 15 residues. This chain's CDR3 is CASSMLEGGDSPLHF. In DNA, the CDR3 is TGTGCCAGTAGTATGTTGGAAGGGGGTGATTCACCCCTCCACTTT.

The chain has TRBV6-6 and TRBJ1-1; TRBD1 aligns across 9 bases. The germline CDR1 and CDR2 sequences are MNHNY and SVGAGI (reference sequence). The CDR3 is made up of 13 amino acids. Unmatched junction bases numbered 5, after V lost 6 bases and J lost 6 bases. CDR3 nucleotides: TGTGCCAGCAGCGACAGGGGGAAGGCTGAAGCTTTCTTT. Encoded protein: CASSDRGKAEAFF.

J is TRBJ1-5 and V is TRBV19, with D perhaps matching TRBD1 (5 bases). V gave up 1 base and J gave up 7 bases, with 11 bases separating them. The CDR3 spans 14 residues. The germline CDR1 and CDR2 sequences are LNHDA and SQIVND (reference sequence). The CDR3 here is CASSIGQGGQPQHF. Written as DNA, the CDR3 is TGTGCCAGTAGTATAGGCCAGGGAGGACAGCCCCAGCATTTT.

The CDR3 bases are TGTGCCAGTAGTATTCGCGGACAGAACACTGAAGCTTTCTTT. Its protein is CASSIRGQNTEAFF. The chain couples TRBV19 to TRBJ1-1, with a tentative D call TRBD1 (5 bases). Trimming took off 3 bases at V and 1 base at J, with 9 bases between the two ends. The CDR3 is 14 residues long. Germline CDR1 and CDR2: LNHDA and SQIVND (reference sequence).

The chain combines TRBV29-1 with TRBJ1-6; 10 bases map to TRBD1. V lost 6 bases and J lost 8; bases outside the gene matches: 7. CDR1 SQVTM and CDR2 ANQGSEA come from the germline V gene. The CDR3 extends over 14 amino acids. CDR3 sequence reads: CSVQPGTGDSPLHF. The CDR3 nucleotides are TGCAGCGTACAGCCCGGGACAGGGGATTCACCCCTCCACTTT.

This chain links TRBV14 with TRBJ1-4; D is uncertain. Germline V gene data show CDR1 as SGHDN and CDR2 as FVKESK. The CDR3 runs to 14 residues. With 1 base removed from V and 8 bases from J, the gap between germline ends came to 11 bases. DNA of the CDR3: TGTGCCAGCAGCCAAGCCGTCCCCAGGGAAAAACTGTTTTTT. Encoded protein: CASSQAVPREKLFF.

The chain couples TRBV19 to TRBJ2-6, with D tentatively TRBD1 (5 bases). Germline lookup yields CDR1 LNHDA and CDR2 SQIVND (reference sequence). The CDR3 is made up of 16 amino acids. V was clipped by 11 bases and J by 4 bases, with 21 bases between them. CDR3 sequence (DNA): TGTGCCTCGAGCGCCCCGGCAGGGCGCGGGGCCAACGTCCTGACTTTC. Its protein is CASSAPAGRGANVLTF. The complete variable domain, with remaining parts taken from reference TRBV19 and TRBJ2-6, reads DGGITQSPKYLFRKEGQNVTLSCEQNLNHDAMYWYRQDPGQGLRLIYYSQIVNDFQKGDIAEGYSVSREKKESFPLTVTSAQKNPTAFYLCASSAPAGRGANVLTFGAGSRLTVL.

The V gene is TRBV3-1 (or the pseudogene TRBV3-2), the J gene TRBJ1-2; D unresolved. CDR1 is LGHDT, CDR2 YNNKEL, per germline (reference sequence). Trimming shortened V by 0 bases and J by 8 bases, and 7 bases separated the two germline ends. The CDR3 has 12 residues. The CDR3 loop reads CASSQDRRGYTF. Here the CDR3 DNA reads TGTGCCAGCAGCCAAGATCGGAGAGGCTACACCTTC.

The chain combines TRBV11-1 with TRBJ1-1; D call uncertain. CDR1 and CDR2 from the germline V gene are SGHAT and FQDESV (reference sequence). This CDR3 is built from 12 residues. V was cut by 3 bases and J by 5 bases, with 7 bases left in between. Written as DNA, the CDR3 is TGTGCCAGCAGCTTTTCAGGAACTGAAGCTTTCTTT. Its protein is CASSFSGTEAFF.

This clone has at least ten counts. The chain has TRBV27 and TRBJ2-7; TRBD2 matches at 8 bases. In germline, CDR1 is MNHEY, CDR2 SMNVEV (reference sequence). This CDR3 has 16 residues. V lost 3 bases, J lost 6 bases, and 13 bases stayed unmatched. The CDR3 spells CASSFNSRGGRGEQYF. For the CDR3, the DNA is TGTGCCAGCAGTTTCAATTCTCGGGGGGGCAGGGGCGAGCAGTACTTC.